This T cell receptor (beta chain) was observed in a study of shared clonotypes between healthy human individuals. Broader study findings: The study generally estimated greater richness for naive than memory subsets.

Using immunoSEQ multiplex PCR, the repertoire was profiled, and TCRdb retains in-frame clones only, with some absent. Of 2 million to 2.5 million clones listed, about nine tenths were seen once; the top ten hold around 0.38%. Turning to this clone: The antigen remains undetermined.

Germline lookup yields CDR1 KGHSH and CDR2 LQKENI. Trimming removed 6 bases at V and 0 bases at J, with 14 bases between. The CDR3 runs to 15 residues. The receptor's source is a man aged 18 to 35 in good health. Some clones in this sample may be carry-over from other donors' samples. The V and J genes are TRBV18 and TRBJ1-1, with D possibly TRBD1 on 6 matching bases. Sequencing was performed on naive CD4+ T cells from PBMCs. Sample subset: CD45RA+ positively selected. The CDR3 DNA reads TGTGCCAGCTCCCTGAGACAGGACATGAACACTGAAGCTTTCTTT. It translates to CASSLRQDMNTEAFF.